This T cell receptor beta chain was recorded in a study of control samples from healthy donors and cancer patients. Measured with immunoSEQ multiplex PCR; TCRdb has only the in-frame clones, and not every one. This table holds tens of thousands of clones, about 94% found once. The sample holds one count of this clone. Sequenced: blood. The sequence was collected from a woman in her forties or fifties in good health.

The CDR3 reads CASAAREGDGYTF. As DNA, the CDR3 is TGTGCCAGCGCAGCGAGGGAGGGCGATGGCTACACCTTC. The rearrangement uses TRBV2 and TRBJ1-2; D not resolved. Trimming removed 8 bases from V and 6 bases from J, with 16 bases in between. CDR1 SNHLY and CDR2 FYNNEI come from the germline V gene. The CDR3 is made up of 13 amino acids.